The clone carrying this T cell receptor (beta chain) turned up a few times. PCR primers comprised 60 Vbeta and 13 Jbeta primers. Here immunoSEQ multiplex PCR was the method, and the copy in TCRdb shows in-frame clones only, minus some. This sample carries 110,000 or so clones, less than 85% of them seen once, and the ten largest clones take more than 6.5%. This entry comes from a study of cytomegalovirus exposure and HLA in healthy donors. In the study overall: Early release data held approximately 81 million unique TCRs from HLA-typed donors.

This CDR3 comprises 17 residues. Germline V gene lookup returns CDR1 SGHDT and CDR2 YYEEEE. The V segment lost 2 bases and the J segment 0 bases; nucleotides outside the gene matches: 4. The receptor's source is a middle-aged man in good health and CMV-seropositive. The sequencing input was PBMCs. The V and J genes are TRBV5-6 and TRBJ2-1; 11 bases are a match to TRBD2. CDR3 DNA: TGTGCCAGCAGCTTTGGACTAGCGGGTTTCTCCTACAATGAGCAGTTCTTC. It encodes CASSFGLAGFSYNEQFF. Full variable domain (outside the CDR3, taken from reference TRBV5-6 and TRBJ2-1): DAGVTQSPTHLIKTRGQQVTLRCSPKSGHDTVSWYQQALGQGPQFIFQYYEEEERQRGNFPDRFSGHQFPNYSSELNVNALLLGDSALYLCASSFGLAGFSYNEQFFGPGTRLTVL.